This T cell receptor (beta chain) was recovered during a study of blood T cell repertoires in COVID-19. Across the study: The United States, Italy and Spain provided the acute and convalescent COVID-19 samples. PBMCs, B-cell-depleted T cells, or T cells were the source of the cDNA or gDNA that made up the material.

Here immunoSEQ multiplex PCR was the method, and the copy in TCRdb shows in-frame clones only, minus some. This table holds about 220,000 clones, about four fifths found once. Unmatched junction bases numbered 4, after V lost 7 bases and J lost 6 bases. The V gene's germline CDR1 is MNHEY and CDR2 SVGAGI. This CDR3 has 13 residues. The sequence derives from a woman between 55 and 75 years old with acute or convalescent COVID-19. Material: peripheral blood. The rearrangement links TRBV6-5 to TRBJ1-5; 9 nucleotides match TRBD1. The CDR3: CASTPTGGQPQHF. CDR3 DNA: TGTGCCAGCACCCCGACAGGGGGTCAGCCCCAGCATTTT.